A single sample gave rise to the 14 T cell receptor beta chains below, sequenced in a study of blood T cell repertoires in COVID-19. Clones were sequenced by immunoSEQ multiplex PCR, and TCRdb holds only the in-frame ones, with some missing. Of about 420,000 clones listed, around 90% were seen once; the top ten hold roughly 0.84%. Sequencing was performed on peripheral blood. The receptors stem from a man between 18 and 29 years old with COVID-19, enrolled during active disease.

The chain uses TRBV30 and TRBJ1-1, with D possibly being TRBD1 (5 bases). V gave up 4 bases and J gave up 8 bases, with 11 bases separating them. Per germline, CDR1 GTSNPN and CDR2 SVGIG (reference sequence). The CDR3 spans 11 residues. This CDR3 is CAWTSGAEAFF. CDR3 bases: TGTGCCTGGACGAGTGGGGCAGAAGCTTTCTTT.

Note on this clone: Within the sample, other DNA sequences also encode this same CDR3. This chain uses TRBV2 with TRBJ1-5; 7 bases align to TRBD1. The germline V gene encodes CDR1 SNHLY and CDR2 FYNNEI. There are 14 residues in the CDR3. With V trimmed by 4 bases and J by 0 bases, 0 bases remained unmatched. The DNA for the CDR3 is TGTGCCAGCAGTGGACAGGGTAGCAATCAGCCCCAGCATTTT. Amino acid sequence: CASSGQGSNQPQHF. Together with reference TRBV2 and TRBJ1-5, the CDR3 gives the full variable domain: EPEVTQTPSHQVTQMGQEVILRCVPISNHLYFYWYRQILGQKVEFLVSFYNNEISEKSEIFDDQFSVERPDGSNFTLKIRSTKLEDSAMYFCASSGQGSNQPQHFGDGTRLSIL.

The chain is built from TRBV5-6 and TRBJ2-7; D is possibly TRBD2 (6 bases). Looked up from germline, CDR1 is SGHDT and CDR2 is YYEEEE. The V end was cut by 4 bases, the J end by 1 base, with 15 bases between. The CDR3 is 15 amino acids. For the CDR3, the DNA is TGTGCCAGCAGCCCCGATGCCGGGGGATCCTACGAGCAGTACTTC. It translates to CASSPDAGGSYEQYF. The whole variable domain, remainder taken from reference TRBV5-6 and TRBJ2-7, is DAGVTQSPTHLIKTRGQQVTLRCSPKSGHDTVSWYQQALGQGPQFIFQYYEEEERQRGNFPDRFSGHQFPNYSSELNVNALLLGDSALYLCASSPDAGGSYEQYFGPGTRLTVT.

This rearrangement joins TRBV6-6 to TRBJ2-7; D ambiguous. The germline gives CDR1 MNHNY, CDR2 SVGAGI (reference sequence). Between the trimmed V and J ends, which lost 8 bases and 3 bases, there was a span of 14 bases. CDR3 length: 13 residues. For the CDR3, the DNA is TGTGCCAGCGCCCCGAGAGGCCTCTACGAGCAGTACTTC. It is translated as CASAPRGLYEQYF.

The chain uses TRBV11-3 and TRBJ2-5, with 10 bases aligning to TRBD2. J was trimmed by 4 bases and V by 5 bases; bases with no gene match: 19. Germline CDR1 SGHNT, CDR2 YENEEA. CDR3 length: 19 amino acids. CDR3 in DNA: TGTGCCAGCAGCCGATCGTCCAGCGGGGGGGCCTTATCCCCAGAGACCCAGTACTTC. This translates into CASSRSSSGGALSPETQYF.

The chain combines TRBV11-2 with TRBJ2-2, with a tentative D call TRBD1 (6 bases). This CDR3 region has 15 residues. CDR1 and CDR2 from the germline V gene are SGHAT and FQNNGV. V shed 6 bases and J shed 4 bases, with 15 bases lying between them. CDR3 nucleotide sequence: TGTGCCAGCAGGGCTCGGGACACCTTCACCGGGGAGCTGTTTTTT. This sequence encodes CASRARDTFTGELFF.

V and J are TRBV5-4 and TRBJ2-1; 9 nucleotides match TRBD2. In germline, CDR1 is SGHNT, CDR2 YYREEE (reference sequence). The J segment lost 7 bases and the V segment lost 4 bases, leaving 6 bases of the junction unmatched. CDR3 length: 14 residues. CDR3 DNA: TGTGCCAGCAGCAGTAGCGGGGGTACAAATGAGCAGTTCTTC. Its protein is CASSSSGGTNEQFF. Full variable domain (rest looked up from reference TRBV5-4 and TRBJ2-1): ETGVTQSPTHLIKTRGQQVTLRCSSQSGHNTVSWYQQALGQGPQFIFQYYREEENGRGNFPPRFSGLQFPNYSSELNVNALELDDSALYLCASSSSGGTNEQFFGPGTRLTVL.

The chain joins TRBV7-9 to TRBJ1-4, with 9 bases matching TRBD1. CDR3 size: 16 residues. The trim removed 5 bases at V and 0 bases at J, leaving 4 bases unmatched. Germline-derived CDR1 and CDR2 are SEHNR and FQNEAQ (reference sequence). CDR3 coding DNA: TGTGCCAGCAGCCGAAGACAGGGGGCAACTAATGAAAAACTGTTTTTT. It encodes CASSRRQGATNEKLFF.

This rearrangement joins TRBV6-2 or TRBV6-3 to TRBJ2-7, with 9 positions matching TRBD2. Germline lookup yields CDR1 MNHEY and CDR2 SVGEGT. The CDR3 covers 14 residues. The V segment lost 6 bases and the J segment 7 bases; nucleotides outside the gene matches: 10. In DNA, the CDR3 is TGTGCCAGCAGCCCCGGAGTAGCGGGGGCAGAGCAGTACTTC. It translates to CASSPGVAGAEQYF.

This clone has a single count. The chain uses TRBV15 and TRBJ1-1; 9 bases are shared with TRBD1. The CDR3 has 16 amino acids. V was pared by 3 bases and J by 1 base, with 6 bases of the junction left unmatched. Germline CDR1 and CDR2: LNHNV and YYDKDF (reference sequence). Here the CDR3 reads CATSRDRGLGNTEAFF. The CDR3 bases are TGTGCCACCAGCAGGGACAGGGGATTGGGGAACACTGAAGCTTTCTTT.

The V gene is TRBV9, the J gene TRBJ2-2, with 9 bases aligning to TRBD1. The V and J ends lost 4 bases and 6 bases, in that order; junction bases with no gene match: 10. The CDR3 is 16 residues long. Germline V gene sequence: CDR1 SGDLS, CDR2 YYNGEE. CDR3 amino acids: CASSRAGTGLAGELFF. The CDR3 nucleotides read TGTGCCAGCAGCAGAGCCGGGACAGGGTTGGCCGGGGAGCTGTTTTTT.

This sequence joins TRBV6-2 or TRBV6-3 and TRBJ2-3; 12 bases match TRBD1. J was trimmed by 4 bases and V by 2 bases; bases with no gene match: 7. Germline CDR1 MNHEY, CDR2 SVGEGT. The CDR3 runs to 17 residues. CDR3 sequence reads: CASSYEVGTGGADTQYF. The CDR3 DNA is TGTGCCAGCAGTTACGAAGTCGGGACAGGGGGCGCAGATACGCAGTATTTT.

The V and J genes are TRBV5-1 and TRBJ2-1; 9 nucleotides align to TRBD2. V shed 2 bases and J 3 bases; nucleotides not matched to a gene: 3. Germline V lookup: CDR1 SGHRS, CDR2 YFSETQ. The length of the CDR3 is 15 residues. This CDR3 is CASSFFSGSYNEQFF. DNA of the CDR3: TGCGCCAGCAGCTTTTTTAGCGGGAGCTACAATGAGCAGTTCTTC.

This clone was detected once. The chain has TRBV19 and TRBJ2-5; D is perhaps TRBD2 (6 bases). The V gene's germline CDR1 is LNHDA and CDR2 SQIVND (reference sequence). V was shortened by 6 bases and J by 5 bases, with 10 bases between the two germline ends. The CDR3 covers 12 residues. CDR3 protein: CASRAGSETQYF. The CDR3 DNA reads as TGTGCCAGTAGGGCGGGGTCGGAGACCCAGTACTTC.